This record covers a single T cell receptor beta chain. There are a few counts of this clonotype. No antigen is known for it. Given the absence of the conserved phenylalanine or tryptophan at the CDR3 end, a read error is likely. The data are from a study of breast tumors, draining lymph nodes, adjacent tissues (dated by TCRdb to 2015 to 2016). Study-wide context: In breast cancer patients, the study compared the TCR beta repertoires of tumor, adjacent nontumor tissue and axillary lymph nodes. In human breast cancer, the study set out to assess how tumor, surrounding tissue and draining lymph node repertoires relate to one another and whether T cells might be exchanged between them.

These reads were obtained on an Illumina HiSeq 2000. TCR beta chain libraries were generated by multiplex PCR amplification. High-throughput sequencing was used to analyze the amplified TCR beta chain products. TCRdb reprocessing: public reads trimmed at Q25 with fastp, clones called with MiXCR, in-frame beta chains kept. Every CDR3 protein is listed once, alongside the most common genes and DNA of its rows. Across this sample there are 170,000 or so distinct CDR3 sequences, with 30% to 35% seen only once. Of the sample, around 4.5% is held by the ten largest clones. V is shortened by 4 bases, J by 5 bases, and the region joining them spans 12 bases. The CDR3 is 13 residues long, counting both termini. Just the 39-base CDR3 DNA is kept, in frame starting at base 1. The germline V gene sets CDR1 to SGDLS and CDR2 to YYNGEE. Broad study findings and their caveats: Tumor and nontumor tissue repertoires were found to be significantly more similar in luminal-like than in basal-like breast cancer. The data were considered consistent with most tumor T cells being derived from the lymph node and subsequently expanding within tumor tissue. The study presented the conclusion that tumor T cells originate in lymph nodes as consistent with a hypothesis, not as something directly demonstrated. Tumor T-cell repertoires showed less diversity than lymph node repertoires and more diversity than nontumor tissue repertoires, and tumor T-cell repertoires showed preferential V and J gene usage.

Lymph node samples were obtained from the axillary draining lymph nodes of breast cancer patients. The clonotype comes from a female donor with breast cancer. Some clones in this sample may be carry-over from other donors' samples. The rearrangement combines TRBV9 with TRBJ2-5; confidence is insufficient to name the D gene. Material for sequencing was axillary lymph node tissue. Read as DNA, the sequence is TGTGCCAGCAGCCCAATGAACCGGGAGACCCAGTACTCC. Its protein product is CASSPMNRETQYS.